This T cell receptor (beta chain) was recorded in a study of blood T cells in healthy people across ages. This clonotype was seen only a few times. Its antigen is unknown. Broader study findings: Unsorted PBMC material precluded a definitive naive versus antigen-experienced comparison.

A second PCR, run for about 7 to 11 cycles, used a sample-barcoded 5' primer plus a J-beta primer mix. Every sample produced at least 2.5 million CDR3-containing paired-end reads. TCRdb processed the 5' RACE reads anew with MiXCR; each CDR3 protein has one entry. The sample holds 1 million or so distinct CDR3 sequences, more than 40% seen once. The CDR3 has 13 residues. V lost 5 bases and J 7 bases, leaving 12 bases between the germline ends. The chain carries TRBV12-3 or TRBV12-4 and TRBJ1-5; no clear D gene. Sequenced input: blood. This clonotype originated in an older woman in good health. In nucleotides, the CDR3 is TGTGCCAGCAGTCCGCAGAGTCTACAGCCCCAGCATTTT. It encodes CASSPQSLQPQHF.